Each of the 32 T cell receptor beta chains below was sequenced from the same sample in a study of OX40 agonist ivuxolimab in advanced cancers. Using immunoSEQ multiplex PCR, the repertoire was profiled, and TCRdb retains in-frame clones only, with some absent. The table has some 83,000 clones, roughly nine tenths seen once. The sequencing here drew on CD4+ or CD8+ T cells sorted from blood, taken in a trial of the OX40 agonist ivuxolimab. Receptors originate from an adult with an advanced solid tumor such as melanoma, head and neck, liver or kidney cancer.

The genes are TRBV29-1 and TRBJ2-1; the match to TRBD2 covers 11 bases. This CDR3 contains 14 residues. The V gene's germline CDR1 is SQVTM and CDR2 ANQGSEA. The trim removed 2 bases at V and 9 bases at J, leaving 6 bases unmatched. The CDR3 sequence: CSVEKGTSGVEQFF. The CDR3 DNA is TGCAGCGTTGAAAAGGGGACTAGCGGCGTTGAGCAGTTCTTC.

This rearrangement joins TRBV28 to TRBJ1-5; D call uncertain. Trimming removed 4 bases from V and 0 bases from J, with 7 bases in between. This CDR3 is built from 14 residues. Germline V gene data show CDR1 as MDHEN and CDR2 as SYDVKM. CDR3 in DNA: TGTGCCAGCAGTTGGATGGTTAGCAATCAGCCCCAGCATTTT. Encoded protein: CASSWMVSNQPQHF.

V and J are TRBV21-1 and TRBJ1-2. TRBV21-1 is a pseudogene. The CDR3 is 13 residues long. The CDR3 bases are TGTGCCAGCATAGTAGGGTCTAACTATGGCTACACCTTC. Protein: CASIVGSNYGYTF.

The V and J genes are TRBV5-4 and TRBJ2-1; 10 nucleotides align to TRBD2. The CDR3 has 16 amino acids. Germline V lookup: CDR1 SGHNT, CDR2 YYREEE (reference sequence). The ends lost 3 bases at V and 4 bases at J; junction bases unmatched: 7. Here the CDR3 reads CASSSSTSGEYNEQFF. As DNA, the CDR3 is TGTGCCAGCAGCTCCTCTACTAGCGGGGAGTACAATGAGCAGTTCTTC.

The chain joins TRBV30 to TRBJ1-1, with unresolved D. The germline gives CDR1 GTSNPN, CDR2 SVGIG (reference sequence). V lost 0 bases and J lost 8, with 10 bases in between. The CDR3 is 12 amino acids. The CDR3 DNA follows: TGTGCCTGGAGTGTACAATCGAGAGAAGCTTTCTTT. Protein product: CAWSVQSREAFF.

The chain recombines TRBV7-9 with TRBJ1-2, with a tentative D call TRBD1 (5 bases). CDR3 length equals 16 residues. In germline, CDR1 is SEHNR, CDR2 FQNEAQ (reference sequence). Trimming left V 5 bases short and J 0 bases short, with 16 bases between. CDR3 coding DNA: TGTGCCAGCAGCCCCGGGGCGGAAGATTCTAACTATGGCTACACCTTC. It is translated as CASSPGAEDSNYGYTF.

The genes are TRBV7-8 and TRBJ2-7, with D possibly being TRBD1 (5 bases). Trimming took off 2 bases at V and 2 bases at J, with 13 bases between the two ends. This CDR3 comprises 15 residues. Germline loops: CDR1 SGHVS, CDR2 FQNEAQ. The CDR3 loop reads CASSLHQGPTYEQYF. CDR3 DNA sequence: TGTGCCAGCAGCTTACATCAGGGTCCTACCTACGAGCAGTACTTC.

This chain links TRBV30 with TRBJ1-2; D remains ambiguous. Germline CDR1 reads GTSNPN; CDR2 reads SVGIG (reference sequence). The CDR3 consists of 13 residues. Deletions cut 3 bases from V and 3 bases from J, with 11 bases between. The CDR3, as DNA: TGTGCCTGGAGCTTCGACAAGTACTATGGCTACACCTTC. Translated, it gives CAWSFDKYYGYTF.

The chain joins TRBV7-9 to TRBJ2-1, with D unclear. CDR1 is SEHNR and CDR2 is FQNEAQ in the germline V gene (reference sequence). The CDR3 covers 13 residues. The V gene lost 6 bases and the J gene lost 4 bases, with 10 bases spanning the gap. CDR3 in amino acids: CASSLRLYNEQFF. For the CDR3, the DNA is TGTGCCAGCAGTTTGAGACTGTACAATGAGCAGTTCTTC.

J is TRBJ1-2 and V is TRBV6-6; no reliable D call. There are 15 residues in the CDR3. The V gene's germline CDR1 is MNHNY and CDR2 SVGAGI (reference sequence). V lost 0 bases and J lost 4, with 12 bases in between. This chain's CDR3 is CASSYSSEDSYGYTF. CDR3 coding DNA: TGTGCCAGCAGTTACTCTTCTGAGGACTCCTATGGCTACACCTTC.

Details on this clone: The same CDR3 is also encoded by other DNA sequences in this sample. The gene calls are TRBV6-5 and TRBJ2-5; D is undetermined. The CDR3 length is 11 residues. V was cut by 0 bases and J by 5 bases, with 1 base left in between. Germline CDR1 and CDR2: MNHEY and SVGAGI. In DNA form, the CDR3 reads TGTGCCAGCAGTTACTCTGAGACCCAGTACTTC. Residues: CASSYSETQYF.

The chain recombines TRBV12-5 with TRBJ1-5; tentatively, D is TRBD1 (5 bases). With 6 bases removed from V and 3 bases from J, the gap between germline ends came to 9 bases. CDR1 is LGHNT, CDR2 FRNRAP, per germline. The CDR3 contains 13 residues. CDR3 in amino acids: CASGAGFNQPQHF. CDR3 coding DNA: TGTGCTAGTGGAGCAGGGTTCAATCAGCCCCAGCATTTT.

The V call is TRBV6-5, the J call TRBJ2-1; D call uncertain. Deletions cut 6 bases from V and 7 bases from J, with 16 bases between. This CDR3 has 14 amino acids. Germline loops: CDR1 MNHEY, CDR2 SVGAGI. The CDR3 nucleotides read TGTGCCAGCAGCTGGACCGGGCCTATGAATGAGCAGTTCTTC. It encodes CASSWTGPMNEQFF.

The chain links TRBV7-3 to TRBJ1-2; 8 nucleotides align to TRBD1. Germline CDR1 is SGHTA and CDR2 is FQGTGA. V gave up 2 bases and J gave up 5 bases; unmatched junction bases: 4. This CDR3 is 14 amino acids long. The CDR3 DNA reads as TGTGCCAGCAGCTTAGGGCAGGGGGCTTATGGCTACACCTTC. It encodes CASSLGQGAYGYTF.

CDR3 coding DNA: TGTGCCAGCAGTTTATCGAAGGGTCCCGGGGAGCTGTTTTTT. Amino acids: CASSLSKGPGELFF. The chain carries TRBV27 and TRBJ2-2, with D hard to call. The CDR3 spans 14 residues. The V end lost 0 bases, the J end lost 6 bases, and 8 bases lay between the germline ends. The germline V gene has CDR1 MNHEY and CDR2 SMNVEV (reference sequence).

CDR3 in DNA: TGCGCCAGCAGCCTGGGGGACGGTGAATCGGCCTCCTCTGGAAACACCATATATTTT. Translating gives CASSLGDGESASSGNTIYF. The chain uses TRBV4-3 and TRBJ1-3, with TRBD1 as a possible D gene (5 bases). The CDR3 spans 19 residues. From germline, CDR1 is LGHNA and CDR2 YSLEER. V lost 4 bases and J lost 0, with 22 bases in between.

V is TRBV9 and J is TRBJ2-7; tentative D call: TRBD2 (5 bases). The ends were cut back, 6 bases at V and 9 bases at J, with 22 bases in the middle. CDR3 length: 14 amino acids. CDR1 and CDR2 (germline): SGDLS, YYNGEE. The CDR3 protein is CASTPGIDPFGQYF. In DNA form, the CDR3 reads TGTGCCAGCACCCCGGGGATAGACCCTTTCGGGCAGTACTTC.

The J gene is TRBJ1-6, the V gene TRBV4-2; D gene uncertain. The germline gives CDR1 LGHNA, CDR2 YNFKEQ. V shed 0 bases and J shed 4 bases, with 10 bases lying between them. The CDR3 covers 16 residues. Here the CDR3 reads CASSQETGYYNSPLHF. CDR3 DNA sequence: TGTGCCAGCAGCCAAGAAACGGGATATTATAATTCACCCCTCCACTTT.

CDR3 coding DNA: TGTGCCAGTACAGGGGGTTGGAATGAGCAGTTCTTC. Translated, it gives CASTGGWNEQFF. The chain recombines TRBV19 with TRBJ2-1; 7 bases agree with TRBD1. The CDR3 consists of 12 residues. V shed 7 bases, J shed 7 bases, and the junction held 4 bases outside the gene matches. The V gene's germline CDR1 is LNHDA and CDR2 SQIVND (reference sequence). Based on the CDR3 plus reference TRBV19 and TRBJ2-1, the full variable domain is DGGITQSPKYLFRKEGQNVTLSCEQNLNHDAMYWYRQDPGQGLRLIYYSQIVNDFQKGDIAEGYSVSREKKESFPLTVTSAQKNPTAFYLCASTGGWNEQFFGPGTRLTVL.

The V call is TRBV5-6, the J call TRBJ2-4; D remains unclear. The CDR3 contains 15 residues. Germline CDR1 and CDR2: SGHDT and YYEEEE. Trimming took 7 bases from V and 0 from J, leaving 14 bases between them. CDR3 residues: CASQPGYLAKNIQYF. The CDR3 nucleotides read TGTGCCAGCCAGCCGGGTTACCTAGCCAAAAACATTCAGTACTTC.

V and J are TRBV28 and TRBJ1-1; no reliable D call. Trimming cost V 7 bases and J 0 bases, with 18 bases left between them. The CDR3 is 16 residues long. The germline gives CDR1 MDHEN, CDR2 SYDVKM. The CDR3 region is CASTSLRRTLNTEAFF. The CDR3, as DNA: TGTGCCAGCACCTCGTTGCGGCGGACCTTGAACACTGAAGCTTTCTTT.

V gene TRBV27 combines with J gene TRBJ1-2, with D uncertain. The CDR3 is made up of 14 amino acids. V shed 6 bases and J shed 2 bases, with 13 bases lying between them. CDR1 and CDR2 from the germline V gene are MNHEY and SMNVEV (reference sequence). As DNA, the CDR3 is TGTGCCAGCAGATGGAGCCGAGGGAACTATGGCTACACCTTC. It specifies CASRWSRGNYGYTF.

The chain links TRBV6-5 to TRBJ1-1; D unresolved. Germline loops: CDR1 MNHEY, CDR2 SVGAGI. V shed 4 bases and J shed 7 bases, with 16 bases lying between them. The length of the CDR3 is 14 residues. This CDR3 is CASSSPGSEVEAFF. In DNA, the CDR3 is TGTGCCAGCAGTTCACCCGGTTCGGAGGTTGAAGCTTTCTTT.

The chain combines TRBV6-6 with TRBJ1-1; D is unresolved. Looked up from germline, CDR1 is MNHNY and CDR2 is SVGAGI (reference sequence). V shed 0 bases and J shed 6 bases, with 8 bases lying between them. The CDR3 contains 13 residues. The CDR3 reads CASSYSSVAEAFF. The CDR3 region has the DNA TGTGCCAGCAGTTACTCGAGCGTCGCTGAAGCTTTCTTT.

The V call is TRBV13, the J call TRBJ2-7; 8 bases fit TRBD2. V gave up 7 bases and J gave up 4 bases; unmatched junction bases: 12. Germline-derived CDR1 and CDR2 are PRHDT and FYEKMQ (reference sequence). The CDR3 spans 15 residues. The CDR3 sequence: CASNSPGLGHYEQYF. In DNA, the CDR3 is TGTGCCAGCAACTCCCCGGGACTAGGCCATTACGAGCAGTACTTC. The full variable domain, its missing parts supplied by reference TRBV13 and TRBJ2-7, is AAGVIQSPRHLIKEKRETATLKCYPIPRHDTVYWYQQGPGQDPQFLISFYEKMQSDKGSIPDRFSAQQFSDYHSELNMSSLELGDSALYFCASNSPGLGHYEQYFGPGTRLTVT.

The gene calls are TRBV11-3 and TRBJ1-1; possible D gene TRBD1, 6 bases. CDR1 is SGHNT and CDR2 is YENEEA in the germline V gene. This CDR3 has 13 amino acids. V lost 5 bases to trimming and J lost 8 bases, with 15 bases between them. CDR3 sequence (DNA): TGTGCCAGCAGCAGAAGACAGGACTCAGAAGCTTTCTTT. Its translation: CASSRRQDSEAFF.

This chain links TRBV19 with TRBJ1-1, with D possibly being TRBD1 (6 bases). The CDR3 is 15 amino acids. The germline gives CDR1 LNHDA, CDR2 SQIVND (reference sequence). The V end lost 6 bases, the J end lost 0 bases, and 14 bases lay between the germline ends. The CDR3: CASRDYRELNTEAFF. The CDR3 DNA sequence: TGTGCCAGTAGAGATTACAGGGAATTGAACACTGAAGCTTTCTTT.

This rearrangement joins TRBV6-5 to TRBJ2-4, with 9 bases lining up with TRBD1. Germline values: CDR1 MNHEY, CDR2 SVGAGI. The CDR3 loop spans 13 amino acids. With 7 bases clipped from V and 7 bases from J, the junction kept 5 bases outside the gene matches. The CDR3 DNA is TGTGCCAGCATCGAGACAGGGGGTAACATTCAGTACTTC. This encodes CASIETGGNIQYF.

The rearrangement links TRBV2 to TRBJ1-2, with 10 positions matching TRBD1. Unmatched junction bases numbered 8, after V lost 6 bases and J lost 4 bases. The CDR3 runs 15 residues. Germline V gives CDR1 SNHLY, CDR2 FYNNEI. CDR3 bases: TGTGCCAGCAGGAGGGGACAGGGGAATTCCTATGGCTACACCTTC. Protein: CASRRGQGNSYGYTF.

The chain uses TRBV19 and TRBJ2-1; no definite D call. The CDR3 loop spans 14 amino acids. Germline assignment: CDR1 LNHDA and CDR2 SQIVND (reference sequence). The V end was cut by 2 bases, the J end by 3 bases, with 8 bases between. CDR3 region: CASSIYHSYNEQFF. Here the CDR3 DNA reads TGTGCCAGTAGTATATACCACAGCTACAATGAGCAGTTCTTC.

V usage is TRBV6-8 and J usage is TRBJ1-5; D gene unclear. There are 14 residues in the CDR3. The germline gives CDR1 MNHGY, CDR2 SAAAGT. Trimming left V 5 bases short and J 7 bases short, with 15 bases between. The CDR3 DNA sequence: TGTGCCAGCAGTCCCAGAAGGGAGAGACAGCCCCAGCATTTT. This encodes CASSPRRERQPQHF.

The J gene is TRBJ1-2, the V gene TRBV5-5, with D uncertain. Germline V CDR1 and CDR2: SGHKS, YYEKEE (reference sequence). CDR3 length: 14 amino acids. Trimming left V 0 bases short and J 2 bases short, with 8 bases between. The CDR3 nucleotides read TGTGCCAGCAGCTTGGCGACGGCCAACTATGGCTACACCTTC. This gives the protein CASSLATANYGYTF.